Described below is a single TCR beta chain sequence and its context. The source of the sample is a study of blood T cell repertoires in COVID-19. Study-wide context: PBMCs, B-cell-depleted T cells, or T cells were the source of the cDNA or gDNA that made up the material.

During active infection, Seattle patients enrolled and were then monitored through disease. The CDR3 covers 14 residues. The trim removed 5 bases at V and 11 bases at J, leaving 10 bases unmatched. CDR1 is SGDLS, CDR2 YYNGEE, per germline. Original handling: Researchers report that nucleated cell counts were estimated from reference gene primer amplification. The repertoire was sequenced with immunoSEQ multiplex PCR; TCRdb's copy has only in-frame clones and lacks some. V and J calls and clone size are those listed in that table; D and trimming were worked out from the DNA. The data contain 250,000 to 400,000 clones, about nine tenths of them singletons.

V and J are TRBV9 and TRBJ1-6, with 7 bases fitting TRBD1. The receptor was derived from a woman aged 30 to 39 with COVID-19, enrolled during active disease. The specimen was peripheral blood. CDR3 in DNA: TGTGCCAGCAGTCTAGGGGGCAGGGATCCACCCCTCCACTTT. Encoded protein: CASSLGGRDPPLHF.